These 3 T cell receptor beta chains came from one sample sequenced in a study of human T cells and chemical hapten exposure. TCRdb reanalysed the RACE reads using MiXCR and keeps one entry per CDR3 protein. The sample yields 87,000 or so distinct CDR3 sequences, around 9.5% seen once. Time point denoted: pre-sensitization, week 0. Specified treatment: therapeutic diphenylcyclopropenone sensitization with weekly scalp DPC. The starting material was whole blood, obtained in connection with sensitization to the hapten diphenylcyclopropenone (DPC). Receptors were obtained from a woman between 40 and 50 years old with alopecia areata. Some clones in this sample may be carry-over from other donors' samples.

There are many counts of this clonotype. The chain combines TRBV14 with TRBJ2-5; D not resolved. The CDR3 covers 13 residues. V was trimmed by 4 bases and J by 0 bases, leaving 6 bases between them. Germline-derived CDR1 and CDR2 are SGHDN and FVKESK. The CDR3 nucleotides are TGTGCCAGCAGCCGTCCAGACCAAGAGACCCAGTACTTC. Its translation is CASSRPDQETQYF.

This clonotype showed up many times. The chain couples TRBV18 to TRBJ2-2, with 10 bases identical to TRBD1. The CDR3 extends over 18 amino acids. Losses at the gene ends were 0 bases for V and 3 bases for J; bases not matched to a gene: 7. Germline CDR1 KGHSH, CDR2 LQKENI. The CDR3: CASSPPRTGGSDTGELFF. CDR3 bases: TGTGCCAGCTCACCACCAAGGACAGGGGGATCTGACACCGGGGAGCTGTTTTTT.

The chain is built from TRBV7-9 and TRBJ2-5; no reliable D call. The ends were cut back, 0 bases at V and 1 base at J, with 3 bases in the middle. This CDR3 is built from 13 residues. Germline V CDR1 and CDR2: SEHNR, FQNEAQ (reference sequence). The CDR3 bases are TGTGCCAGCAGCTTAGCAGCCCAAGAGACCCAGTACTTC. This encodes CASSLAAQETQYF.